This T cell receptor (beta chain) is drawn from a study of blood T cell repertoires in COVID-19. Study summary: The United States, Italy and Spain supplied acute and convalescent COVID-19 samples.

V dropped 2 bases and J dropped 4; count of bases not matched to a gene: 1. The CDR3 spans 13 residues. Germline values: CDR1 ENHRY, CDR2 SYGVKD. This clone was counted between two and nine times. Enrolled during active infection, Seattle patients were then followed longitudinally. Sequenced by immunoSEQ multiplex PCR; TCRdb stores in-frame clones only, minus some. The sample lists around 28,000 clones; approximately 83% were seen once. The sequenced sample consisted of peripheral blood. The chain has TRBV10-3 and TRBJ1-2, with TRBD1 identical over 7 bases. The TCR originated in an elderly woman with COVID-19, enrolled during active disease. The CDR3 region has the DNA TGTGCCATCAGTGAGGGGACAGCCTATGGCTACACCTTC. Protein sequence: CAISEGTAYGYTF.